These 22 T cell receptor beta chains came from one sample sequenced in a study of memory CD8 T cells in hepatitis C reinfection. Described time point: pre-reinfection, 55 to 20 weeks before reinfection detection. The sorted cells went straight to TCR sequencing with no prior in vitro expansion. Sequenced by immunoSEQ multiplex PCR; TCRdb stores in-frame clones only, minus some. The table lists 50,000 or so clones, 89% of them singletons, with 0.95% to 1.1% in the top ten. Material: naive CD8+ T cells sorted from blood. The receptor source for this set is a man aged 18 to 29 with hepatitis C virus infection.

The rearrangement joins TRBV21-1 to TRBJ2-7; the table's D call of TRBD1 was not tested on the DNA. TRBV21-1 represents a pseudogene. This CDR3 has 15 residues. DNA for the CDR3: TGTGCCAGCAGCCTCAGGACAGGGGGCCCCTACGAGCAGTACGTC. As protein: CASSLRTGGPYEQYV.

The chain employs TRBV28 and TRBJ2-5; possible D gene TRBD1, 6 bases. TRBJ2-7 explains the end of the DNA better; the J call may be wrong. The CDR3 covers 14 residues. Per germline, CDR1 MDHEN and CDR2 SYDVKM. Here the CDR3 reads CASRSPDRAYEQYF. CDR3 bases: TGTGCCAGCAGGTCACCGGACAGAGCCTACGAGCAGTACTTC.

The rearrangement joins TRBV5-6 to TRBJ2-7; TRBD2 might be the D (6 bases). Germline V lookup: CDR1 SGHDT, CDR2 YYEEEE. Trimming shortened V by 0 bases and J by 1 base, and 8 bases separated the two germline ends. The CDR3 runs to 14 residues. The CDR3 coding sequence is TGTGCCAGCAGCTTGGGAGGGACTTCCTACGAGCAGTACTTC. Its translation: CASSLGGTSYEQYF.

The CDR3 region is CASSTSGGDNEQFF. The CDR3 DNA reads TGTGCCAGCAGCACCTCGGGGGGGGACAATGAGCAGTTCTTC. This chain connects TRBV7-3 to TRBJ2-1; 8 bases align to TRBD2. The junction had 5 bases not matched to a gene; V was cut back by 5 bases and J by 5 bases. The germline CDR1 and CDR2 sequences are SGHTA and FQGTGA. The CDR3 covers 14 residues.

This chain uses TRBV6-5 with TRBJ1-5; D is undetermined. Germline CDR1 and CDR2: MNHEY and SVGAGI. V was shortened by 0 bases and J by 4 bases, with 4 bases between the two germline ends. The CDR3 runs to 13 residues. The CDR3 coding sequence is TGTGCCAGCAGTTACTCGGCAAATCAGCCCCAGCATTTT. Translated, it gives CASSYSANQPQHF.

This CDR3 is CASSGGQGASNQPQHF. The CDR3 nucleotides read TGTGCCAGCAGCGGGGGACAGGGGGCTAGCAATCAGCCCCAGCATTTT. The chain employs TRBV5-5 and TRBJ1-5, with 12 bases fitting TRBD1. Germline V gives CDR1 SGHKS, CDR2 YYEKEE (reference sequence). The CDR3 covers 16 residues. J gave up 0 bases and V 4 bases, and 2 bases lay outside the gene matches.

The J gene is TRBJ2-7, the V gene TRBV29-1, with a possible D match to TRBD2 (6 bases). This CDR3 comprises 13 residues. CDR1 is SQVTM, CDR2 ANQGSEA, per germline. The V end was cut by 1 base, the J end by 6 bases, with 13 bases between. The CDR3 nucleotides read TGCAGCGTTGAAGGAGGACCGGGGGTCGAGCAGTACTTC. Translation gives CSVEGGPGVEQYF.

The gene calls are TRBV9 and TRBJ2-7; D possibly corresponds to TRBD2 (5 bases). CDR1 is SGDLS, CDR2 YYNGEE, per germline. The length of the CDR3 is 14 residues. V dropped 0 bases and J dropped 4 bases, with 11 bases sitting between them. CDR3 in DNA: TGTGCCAGCAGCGTAGCTAGCAACGCTTACGAGCAGTACTTC. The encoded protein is CASSVASNAYEQYF.

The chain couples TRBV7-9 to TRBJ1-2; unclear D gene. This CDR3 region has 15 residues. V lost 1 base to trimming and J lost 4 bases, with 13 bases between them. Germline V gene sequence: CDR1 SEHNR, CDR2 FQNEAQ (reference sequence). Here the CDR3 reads CASSLGLAGVYGYTF. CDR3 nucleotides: TGTGCCAGCAGCTTAGGATTAGCCGGGGTCTATGGCTACACCTTC.

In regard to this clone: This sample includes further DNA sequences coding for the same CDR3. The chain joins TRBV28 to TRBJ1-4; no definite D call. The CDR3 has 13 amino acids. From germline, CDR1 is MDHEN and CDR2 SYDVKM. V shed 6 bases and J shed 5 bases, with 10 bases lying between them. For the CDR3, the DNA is TGTGCCAGCAGACACGGGATCAATGAAAAACTGTTTTTT. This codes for CASRHGINEKLFF.

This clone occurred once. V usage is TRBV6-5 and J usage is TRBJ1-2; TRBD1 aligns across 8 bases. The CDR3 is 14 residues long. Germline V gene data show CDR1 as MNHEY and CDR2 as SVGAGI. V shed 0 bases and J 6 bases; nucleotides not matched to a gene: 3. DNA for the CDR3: TGTGCCAGCAGTTACTCGGTGACAGGGGATGGCTACACCTTC. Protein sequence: CASSYSVTGDGYTF.

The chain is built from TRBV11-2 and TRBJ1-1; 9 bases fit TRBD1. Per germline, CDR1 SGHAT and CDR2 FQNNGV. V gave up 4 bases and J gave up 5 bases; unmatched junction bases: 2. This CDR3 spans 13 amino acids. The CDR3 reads CASSYGQGTEAFF. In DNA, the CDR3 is TGTGCCAGCAGCTACGGACAGGGGACTGAAGCTTTCTTT.

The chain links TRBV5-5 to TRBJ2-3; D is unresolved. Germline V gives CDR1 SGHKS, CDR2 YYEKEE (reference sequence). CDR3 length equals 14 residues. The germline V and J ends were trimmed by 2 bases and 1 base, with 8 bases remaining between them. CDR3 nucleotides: TGTGCCAGCAGCTTTGGTGTAGGCACAGATACGCAGTATTTT. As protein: CASSFGVGTDTQYF.

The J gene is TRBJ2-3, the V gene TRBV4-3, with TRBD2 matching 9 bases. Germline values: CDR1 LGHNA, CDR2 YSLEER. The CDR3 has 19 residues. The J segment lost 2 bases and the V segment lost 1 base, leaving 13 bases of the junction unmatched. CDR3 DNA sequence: TGCGCCAGCAGCCAAGGCGCCAGCGGGGGGACCCCCCACACAGATACGCAGTATTTT. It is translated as CASSQGASGGTPHTDTQYF.

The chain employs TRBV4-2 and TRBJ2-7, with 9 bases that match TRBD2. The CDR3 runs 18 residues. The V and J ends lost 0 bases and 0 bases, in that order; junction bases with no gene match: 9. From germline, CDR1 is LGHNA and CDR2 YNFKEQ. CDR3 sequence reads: CASSQDSGGRASSYEQYF. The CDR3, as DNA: TGTGCCAGCAGCCAAGACTCGGGCGGGAGGGCGAGCTCCTACGAGCAGTACTTC.

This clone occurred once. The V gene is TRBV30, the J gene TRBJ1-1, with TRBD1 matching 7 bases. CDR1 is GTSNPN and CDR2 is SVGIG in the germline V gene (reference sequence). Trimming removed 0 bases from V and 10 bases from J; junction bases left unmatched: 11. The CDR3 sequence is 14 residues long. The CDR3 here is CAWSVLGDRVGAFF. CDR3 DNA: TGTGCCTGGAGTGTACTAGGCGACAGGGTTGGAGCTTTCTTT. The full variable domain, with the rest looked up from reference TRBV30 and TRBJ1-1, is SQTIHQWPATLVQPVGSPLSLECTVEGTSNPNLYWYRQAAGRGLQLLFYSVGIGQISSEVPQNLSASRPQDRQFILSSKKLLLSDSGFYLCAWSVLGDRVGAFFGQGTRLTVV.

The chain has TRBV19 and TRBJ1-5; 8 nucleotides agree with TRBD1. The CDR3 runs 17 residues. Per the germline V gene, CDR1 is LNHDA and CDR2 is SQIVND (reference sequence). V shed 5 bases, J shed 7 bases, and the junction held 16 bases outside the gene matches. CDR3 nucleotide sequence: TGTGCCAGTAGTGTGAGGGGGAGCAGGGGGCTTAGCCAGCCCCAGCATTTT. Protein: CASSVRGSRGLSQPQHF.

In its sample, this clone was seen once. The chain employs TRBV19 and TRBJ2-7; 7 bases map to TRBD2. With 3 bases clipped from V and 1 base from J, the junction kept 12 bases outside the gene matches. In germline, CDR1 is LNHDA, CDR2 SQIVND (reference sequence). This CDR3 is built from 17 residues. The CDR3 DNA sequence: TGTGCCAGTAGTATCGCTAGCGGAGGCGAGGGGTCCTACGAGCAGTACTTC. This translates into CASSIASGGEGSYEQYF.

CDR3 in amino acids: CASSLELAGESTGELFF. CDR3 DNA sequence: TGCGCCAGCAGCTTGGAACTAGCGGGGGAGTCCACCGGGGAGCTGTTTTTT. The rearrangement joins TRBV5-1 to TRBJ2-2, with 11 bases lining up with TRBD2. The CDR3 has 17 amino acids. After removal of 0 bases from V and 4 bases from J, the junction contained 5 bases not matched to a gene. The V gene's germline CDR1 is SGHRS and CDR2 YFSETQ.

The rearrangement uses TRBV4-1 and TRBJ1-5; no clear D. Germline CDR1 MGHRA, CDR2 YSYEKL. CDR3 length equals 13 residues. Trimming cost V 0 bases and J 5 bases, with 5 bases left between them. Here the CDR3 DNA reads TGCGCCAGCAGCCAAGAACGCGATCAGCCCCAGCATTTT. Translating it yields CASSQERDQPQHF.

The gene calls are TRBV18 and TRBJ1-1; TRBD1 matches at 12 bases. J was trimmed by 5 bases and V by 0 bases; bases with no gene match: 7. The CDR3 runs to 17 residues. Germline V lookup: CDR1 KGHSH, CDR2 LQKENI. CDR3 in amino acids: CASSPPAGTGGRTEAFF. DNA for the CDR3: TGTGCCAGCTCACCACCGGCAGGGACAGGGGGCAGGACTGAAGCTTTCTTT.

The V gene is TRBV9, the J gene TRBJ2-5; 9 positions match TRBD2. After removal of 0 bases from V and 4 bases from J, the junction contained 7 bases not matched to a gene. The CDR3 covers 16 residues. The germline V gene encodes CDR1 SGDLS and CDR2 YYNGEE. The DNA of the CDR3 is TGTGCCAGCAGCGTAGAAGGTCTAGCGGGGCCAGAGACCCAGTACTTC. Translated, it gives CASSVEGLAGPETQYF.